The clone carrying this T cell receptor beta chain was picked up a small number of times. CDR1 and CDR2 (germline): MNHEY, SVGAGI. The V gene lost 3 bases and the J gene lost 5 bases, with 8 bases spanning the gap. This CDR3 spans 13 amino acids. These data originate in a study of cytomegalovirus exposure and HLA in healthy donors. Vbeta (60) and Jbeta (13) primers were used in the PCR. This table comes from immunoSEQ multiplex PCR, and its TCRdb copy is limited to in-frame clones, with some not included. The sample yields 120,000 or so clones, roughly 80% seen once. Sequenced sample: PBMCs. The sequence derives from a woman in her forties in good health and CMV-seronegative. The chain carries TRBV6-5 and TRBJ2-1, with a tentative D call TRBD2 (5 bases). The CDR3 coding sequence is TGTGCCAGCAGTTATGGAGGAAACAATGAGCAGTTCTTC. This encodes CASSYGGNNEQFF.